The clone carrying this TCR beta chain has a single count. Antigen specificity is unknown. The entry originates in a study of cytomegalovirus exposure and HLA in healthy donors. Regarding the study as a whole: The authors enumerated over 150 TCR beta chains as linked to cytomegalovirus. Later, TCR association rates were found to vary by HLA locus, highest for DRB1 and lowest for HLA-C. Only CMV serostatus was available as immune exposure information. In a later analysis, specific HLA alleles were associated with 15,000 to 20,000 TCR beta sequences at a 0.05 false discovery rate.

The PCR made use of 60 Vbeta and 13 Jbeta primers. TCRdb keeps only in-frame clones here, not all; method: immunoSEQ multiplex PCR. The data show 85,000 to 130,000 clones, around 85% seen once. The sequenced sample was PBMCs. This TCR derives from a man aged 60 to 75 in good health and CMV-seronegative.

Here the CDR3 DNA reads TGCAGCGTGCTGACAGGGACTTCTAACTATGGCTACACCTTC. Its translation is CSVLTGTSNYGYTF. This chain uses TRBV29-1 with TRBJ1-2, with TRBD1 matching 7 bases. V trimming: 6 bases; J trimming: 0 bases; junction bases outside the gene matches: 7. CDR1 and CDR2 (germline): SQVTM, ANQGSEA. The length of the CDR3 is 14 residues.